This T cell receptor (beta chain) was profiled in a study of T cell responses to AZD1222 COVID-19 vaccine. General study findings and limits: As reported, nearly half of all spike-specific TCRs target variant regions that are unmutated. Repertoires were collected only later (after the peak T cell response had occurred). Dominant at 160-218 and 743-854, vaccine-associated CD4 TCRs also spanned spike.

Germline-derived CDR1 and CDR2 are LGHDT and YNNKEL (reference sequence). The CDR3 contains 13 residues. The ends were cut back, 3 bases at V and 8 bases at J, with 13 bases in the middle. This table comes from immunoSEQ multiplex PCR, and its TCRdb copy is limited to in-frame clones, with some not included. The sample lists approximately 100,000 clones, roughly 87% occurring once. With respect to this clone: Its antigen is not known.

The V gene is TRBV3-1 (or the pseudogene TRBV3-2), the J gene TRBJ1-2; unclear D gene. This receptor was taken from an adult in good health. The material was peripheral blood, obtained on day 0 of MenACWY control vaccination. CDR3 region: CASSHLNGEGYTF. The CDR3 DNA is TGTGCCAGCAGCCATCTGAACGGGGAGGGCTACACCTTC.